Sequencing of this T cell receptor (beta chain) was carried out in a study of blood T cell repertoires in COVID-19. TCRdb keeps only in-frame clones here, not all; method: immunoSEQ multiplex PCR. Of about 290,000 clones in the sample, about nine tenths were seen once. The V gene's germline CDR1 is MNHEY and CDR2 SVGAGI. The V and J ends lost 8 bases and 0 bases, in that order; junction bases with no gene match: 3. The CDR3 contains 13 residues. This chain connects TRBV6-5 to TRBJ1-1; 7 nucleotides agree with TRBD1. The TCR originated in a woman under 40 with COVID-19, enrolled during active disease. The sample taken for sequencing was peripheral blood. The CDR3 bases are TGTGCCAGCTCGACAGGGATGAACACTGAAGCTTTCTTT. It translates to CASSTGMNTEAFF.